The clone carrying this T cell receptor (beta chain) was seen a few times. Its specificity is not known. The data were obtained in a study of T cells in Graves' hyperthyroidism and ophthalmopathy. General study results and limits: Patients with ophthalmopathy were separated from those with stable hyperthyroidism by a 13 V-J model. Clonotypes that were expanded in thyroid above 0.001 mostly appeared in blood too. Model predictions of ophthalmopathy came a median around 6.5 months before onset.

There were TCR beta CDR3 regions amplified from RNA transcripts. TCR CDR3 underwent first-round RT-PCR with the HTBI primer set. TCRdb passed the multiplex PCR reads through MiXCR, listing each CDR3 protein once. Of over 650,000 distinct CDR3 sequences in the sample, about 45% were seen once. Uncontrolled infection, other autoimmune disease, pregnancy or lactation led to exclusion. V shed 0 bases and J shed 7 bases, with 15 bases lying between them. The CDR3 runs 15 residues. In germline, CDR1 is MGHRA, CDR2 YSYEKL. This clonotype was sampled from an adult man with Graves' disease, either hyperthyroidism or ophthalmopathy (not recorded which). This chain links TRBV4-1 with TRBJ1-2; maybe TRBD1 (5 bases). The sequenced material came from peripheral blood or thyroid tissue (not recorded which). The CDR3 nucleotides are TGCGCCAGCAGCCAAGACCCCCAGGGATCAGGTGGCTACACCTTC. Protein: CASSQDPQGSGGYTF.